One and the same sample provided the 22 T cell receptor beta chains below, sequenced in a study of OX40 agonist ivuxolimab in advanced cancers. Here immunoSEQ multiplex PCR was the method, and the copy in TCRdb shows in-frame clones only, minus some. The profile covers about 84,000 clones, with roughly 87% appearing a single time and around 0.19% taken by the ten largest. The starting material was CD4+ or CD8+ T cells sorted from blood, obtained in a trial of the OX40 agonist ivuxolimab. Receptors were obtained from an adult with an advanced solid tumor such as melanoma, head and neck, liver or kidney cancer.

The chain employs TRBV27 and TRBJ2-7; D gene uncertain. Germline-derived CDR1 and CDR2 are MNHEY and SMNVEV (reference sequence). The CDR3 is 15 residues long. Trimming stripped 2 bases from V and 2 bases from J, with 13 bases between. The DNA for the CDR3 is TGTGCCAGCAGTTTAATGCCGAGCGCAACCTACGAGCAGTACTTC. As protein: CASSLMPSATYEQYF.

The gene calls are TRBV9 and TRBJ1-1; 7 bases are a match to TRBD1. The CDR3 sequence is 13 residues long. Looked up from germline, CDR1 is SGDLS and CDR2 is YYNGEE. V lost 3 bases and J lost 4; bases outside the gene matches: 3. CDR3 loop: CASSATGFTEAFF. The CDR3 DNA is TGTGCCAGCAGCGCGACAGGGTTCACTGAAGCTTTCTTT.

The V gene is TRBV28, the J gene TRBJ1-2; D is uncertain. V lost 6 bases to trimming and J lost 3 bases, with 11 bases between them. Germline V lookup: CDR1 MDHEN, CDR2 SYDVKM. This CDR3 is built from 13 residues. The DNA for the CDR3 is TGTGCCAGCAGACAAACCACTGACTATGGCTACACCTTC. Its translation: CASRQTTDYGYTF.

The rearrangement links TRBV7-9 to TRBJ2-1; 7 bases are shared with TRBD1. Per the germline V gene, CDR1 is SEHNR and CDR2 is FQNEAQ (reference sequence). The CDR3 runs 16 residues. V was pared by 5 bases and J by 6 bases, with 13 bases of the junction left unmatched. This CDR3 reads CASSHLTRNRGNEQFF. CDR3 coding DNA: TGTGCCAGCAGCCACCTCACTCGGAACAGGGGCAATGAGCAGTTCTTC.

The chain uses TRBV4-1 and TRBJ2-5, with 12 bases identical to TRBD2. V dropped 1 base and J dropped 3; count of bases not matched to a gene: 0. Germline V gene lookup returns CDR1 MGHRA and CDR2 YSYEKL. There are 15 residues in the CDR3. In DNA, the CDR3 is TGCGCCAGCAGCCAAGGACTAGCGGGAGAAGAGACCCAGTACTTC. It specifies CASSQGLAGEETQYF.

This clone was seen more than once but under ten times. The rearrangement uses TRBV7-9 and TRBJ2-2; TRBD2 agrees at 7 bases. The CDR3 is 16 residues long. CDR1 and CDR2 (germline): SEHNR, FQNEAQ (reference sequence). V shed 7 bases and J 5 bases; nucleotides not matched to a gene: 13. CDR3 protein: CASIRRGGTQTGELFF. In nucleotides, the CDR3 is TGTGCCAGCATTCGTAGGGGAGGGACCCAGACCGGGGAGCTGTTTTTT.

The chain has TRBV6-1 and TRBJ1-1; 7 positions agree with TRBD1. Germline V CDR1 and CDR2: MNHNS, SASEGT. The CDR3 totals 14 residues. With 9 bases clipped from V and 3 bases from J, the junction kept 10 bases outside the gene matches. The CDR3 region has the DNA TGTGCCAGTTCTCCGGGACAGCGTTACACTGAAGCTTTCTTT. As protein: CASSPGQRYTEAFF.

This chain uses TRBV11-2 with TRBJ1-2; D is ambiguous. V shed 3 bases and J shed 0 bases, with 5 bases lying between them. Germline values: CDR1 SGHAT, CDR2 FQNNGV. The CDR3 spans 13 residues. DNA of the CDR3: TGTGCCAGCAGCTTCCAAGCTAACTATGGCTACACCTTC. Translation gives CASSFQANYGYTF.

V is TRBV20-1 and J is TRBJ2-5, with D hard to call. Per germline, CDR1 DFQATT and CDR2 SNEGSKA (reference sequence). The CDR3 is 11 residues long. V lost 0 bases to trimming and J lost 8 bases, with 7 bases between them. CDR3 amino acids: CSARDYGTQYF. In nucleotides, the CDR3 is TGCAGTGCTAGAGATTACGGAACCCAGTACTTC.

This sequence joins TRBV11-2 and TRBJ1-1; D ambiguous. CDR1 is SGHAT, CDR2 FQNNGV, per germline. The germline V and J ends were trimmed by 1 base and 11 bases, with 11 bases remaining between them. The CDR3 extends over 12 amino acids. The CDR3 loop reads CASSLARALAFF. CDR3 nucleotide sequence: TGTGCCAGCAGCTTAGCGAGAGCCCTGGCTTTCTTT.

V usage is TRBV11-3 and J usage is TRBJ2-2; TRBD1 is a possible D gene (5 bases). There are 14 residues in the CDR3. Germline V CDR1 and CDR2: SGHNT, YENEEA. V was clipped by 5 bases and J by 2 bases, with 9 bases between them. The CDR3 region is CASSDGQNTGELFF. The CDR3 DNA follows: TGTGCCAGCAGCGACGGACAAAACACCGGGGAGCTGTTTTTT.

The rearrangement joins TRBV9 to TRBJ2-3, with 8 bases lining up with TRBD1. CDR3 length equals 15 residues. The trim removed 6 bases at V and 5 bases at J, leaving 11 bases unmatched. Germline CDR1 and CDR2: SGDLS and YYNGEE. The CDR3 loop is CASTRTGMVGDTQYF. In nucleotides, the CDR3 is TGTGCCAGCACTCGGACAGGGATGGTGGGAGATACGCAGTATTTT.

The rearrangement uses TRBV7-8 and TRBJ1-1; no definite D call. Trimming removed 0 bases at V and 2 bases at J, with 10 bases between. In germline, CDR1 is SGHVS, CDR2 FQNEAQ. This CDR3 comprises 15 residues. The CDR3 here is CASSLAPRGNTEAFF. The CDR3 DNA is TGTGCCAGCAGCTTAGCGCCCCGGGGAAACACTGAAGCTTTCTTT.

The chain couples TRBV5-1 to TRBJ2-6, with D maybe TRBD2 (5 bases). Germline CDR1 is SGHRS and CDR2 is YFSETQ. The ends were cut back, 0 bases at V and 0 bases at J, with 16 bases in the middle. CDR3 size: 19 residues. CDR3 in DNA: TGCGCCAGCAGCTTGGTCTGGTTTGACGGGGACTCTGGGGCCAACGTCCTGACTTTC. Its protein product is CASSLVWFDGDSGANVLTF.

The gene calls are TRBV11-2 and TRBJ1-2; 8 nucleotides align to TRBD1. The CDR3 loop spans 14 amino acids. Per the germline V gene, CDR1 is SGHAT and CDR2 is FQNNGV. The J segment lost 8 bases and the V segment lost 0 bases, leaving 5 bases of the junction unmatched. The CDR3: CASSLDARGQGYTF. The CDR3 DNA reads as TGTGCCAGCAGCTTAGACGCCAGGGGGCAAGGCTACACCTTC.

CDR3 in DNA: TGTGCCAGCAGGGAGAGGGACAGGGCCTTCACCTTC. Translating it yields CASRERDRAFTF. The chain joins TRBV27 to TRBJ1-2, with 9 bases lining up with TRBD1. J was trimmed by 13 bases and V by 6 bases; bases with no gene match: 9. This CDR3 comprises 12 residues. The germline V gene encodes CDR1 MNHEY and CDR2 SMNVEV (reference sequence).

J is TRBJ2-1 and V is TRBV29-1; 7 positions agree with TRBD1. The V and J ends lost 3 bases and 8 bases, in that order; junction bases with no gene match: 7. The CDR3 runs 13 residues. Per germline, CDR1 SQVTM and CDR2 ANQGSEA. The CDR3 bases are TGCAGCGTTGAGGTCCCACAGGGGTATGAGCAGTTCTTC. This gives the protein CSVEVPQGYEQFF.

The rearrangement joins TRBV6-5 to TRBJ2-7; D is uncertain. Trimming took off 6 bases at V and 0 bases at J, with 12 bases between the two ends. Per germline, CDR1 MNHEY and CDR2 SVGAGI. The CDR3 spans 14 residues. The CDR3 here is CASRGRLSSYEQYF. The CDR3 nucleotides are TGTGCCAGCAGAGGACGCCTTAGCTCCTACGAGCAGTACTTC.

A word on this clone: Relative to the germline gene, one junction end is altered; a read error may explain this. The rearrangement links TRBV5-1 to TRBJ2-5; 10 bases line up with TRBD2. Germline values: CDR1 SGHRS, CDR2 YFSETQ. The CDR3 extends over 17 amino acids. The CDR3 DNA sequence: TGCGCCAGCTGCTTTGGTAGCGGGGGGCATTACCAAGAGACCCAGTACTTC. It encodes CASCFGSGGHYQETQYF. The whole variable domain, remainder taken from reference TRBV5-1 and TRBJ2-5, is KAGVTQTPRYLIKTRGQQVTLSCSPISGHRSVSWYQQTPGQGLQFLFEYFSETQRNKGNFPGRFSGRQFSNSRSEMNVSTLELGDSALYLCASCFGSGGHYQETQYFGPGTRLLVL.

The chain joins TRBV2 to TRBJ2-5; D remains ambiguous. V shed 3 bases and J shed 2 bases, with 7 bases lying between them. Germline V lookup: CDR1 SNHLY, CDR2 FYNNEI. The CDR3 has 13 residues. Written as DNA, the CDR3 is TGTGCCAGCAGTGATCCGCTGCAAGAGACCCAGTACTTC. Its translation is CASSDPLQETQYF.

The genes are TRBV7-9 and TRBJ1-4, with D unresolved. This CDR3 region has 14 residues. The germline V gene encodes CDR1 SEHNR and CDR2 FQNEAQ (reference sequence). Between the trimmed V and J ends, which lost 8 bases and 0 bases, there was a span of 10 bases. The CDR3 sequence is CASGPGSTNEKLFF. CDR3 bases: TGTGCCAGCGGACCTGGATCAACTAATGAAAAACTGTTTTTT.

The chain carries TRBV19 and TRBJ2-7; D not certain. Germline V gene data show CDR1 as LNHDA and CDR2 as SQIVND (reference sequence). Trimming took off 1 base at V and 4 bases at J, with 8 bases between the two ends. This CDR3 is 13 amino acids long. CDR3: CASSIGALYEQYF. The CDR3 nucleotides read TGTGCCAGTAGTATAGGAGCGCTTTACGAGCAGTACTTC.